Following are 3 T cell receptor beta chains from one sample sequenced in a study of T cells in Graves' hyperthyroidism and ophthalmopathy. Amplification yielded TCR beta CDR3 regions, with RNA transcripts as the source. The study used the HTBI primer set for a first-round RT-PCR of the TCR CDR3. Each CDR3 protein gets one entry after TCRdb re-called the multiplex PCR reads with MiXCR. The sample contains a few hundred thousand distinct CDR3 sequences, around 25% of which appear only once. Specimen: blood. Every receptor here comes from a man aged 50-60 years with Graves' hyperthyroidism.

The chain couples TRBV10-3 to TRBJ2-5; D might be TRBD1 (6 bases). The CDR3 contains 16 residues. The germline V gene encodes CDR1 ENHRY and CDR2 SYGVKD. Deletions cut 6 bases from V and 2 bases from J, with 19 bases between. CDR3 residues: CAIRGQGNPWQETQYF. In DNA form, the CDR3 reads TGTGCCATCAGGGGCCAGGGGAACCCCTGGCAAGAGACCCAGTACTTC.

This clonotype was counted only a few times. A read error may produce the germline difference seen at one junction end. This chain connects TRBV29-1 to TRBJ2-7; a weak D match, TRBD1 (6 bases). Germline CDR1 and CDR2: SQVTM and ANQGSEA. The CDR3 is made up of 11 amino acids. The chain's CDR3 is CSVEVGGEKYF. DNA of the CDR3: TGCAGCGTTGAGGTTGGGGGCGAGAAGTACTTC.

The chain links TRBV7-9 to TRBJ2-1, with 10 bases fitting TRBD2. The trim removed 4 bases at V and 8 bases at J, leaving 5 bases unmatched. The CDR3 contains 14 residues. Germline V gives CDR1 SEHNR, CDR2 FQNEAQ (reference sequence). The CDR3 DNA is TGTGCCAGCAGCTCCCCTAGCGGGAGCTATGAGCAGTTCTTC. Encoded protein: CASSSPSGSYEQFF. The full variable domain, in which reference TRBV7-9 and TRBJ2-1 provide the parts outside the CDR3, is DTGVSQNPRHKITKRGQNVTFRCDPISEHNRLYWYRQTLGQGPEFLTYFQNEAQLEKSRLLSDRFSAERPKGSFSTLEIQRTEQGDSAMYLCASSSPSGSYEQFFGPGTRLTVL.